What follows are 10 T cell receptor beta chains derived from one specimen sequenced in a study of blood T cells in healthy people across ages. A second PCR, run for roughly 7 to 11 cycles, used a sample-barcoded 5' primer plus a J-beta primer mix. TCRdb re-called the 5' RACE reads through MiXCR, storing one row per CDR3 protein. The sample holds approximately 700,000 distinct CDR3 sequences, 32% seen once. Sample: blood. The receptors were gathered from a woman aged 80 or over in good health.

This clonotype was seen at least ten times. The chain combines TRBV4-1 with TRBJ2-1; 7 positions match TRBD1. Losses at the gene ends were 1 base for V and 2 bases for J; bases not matched to a gene: 2. In germline, CDR1 is MGHRA, CDR2 YSYEKL. CDR3 length equals 15 residues. The CDR3 loop reads CASSQGGTAYNEQFF. The CDR3 DNA sequence: TGCGCCAGCAGCCAAGGGGGGACAGCCTACAATGAGCAGTTCTTC.

This clonotype was seen repeatedly, ten times or more. The chain carries TRBV15 and TRBJ2-5; tentative D call: TRBD2 (6 bases). Germline assignment: CDR1 LNHNV and CDR2 YYDKDF (reference sequence). There are 18 residues in the CDR3. The V gene lost 0 bases and the J gene lost 2 bases, with 19 bases spanning the gap. The CDR3 DNA sequence: TGTGCCACCAGCAGAGAGGGACTCGGGACTGTCAGACAAGAGACCCAGTACTTC. Its translation: CATSREGLGTVRQETQYF.

This clonotype turned up a few times. This chain connects TRBV5-1 to TRBJ2-7; 10 positions match TRBD1. Germline V gene sequence: CDR1 SGHRS, CDR2 YFSETQ. The V segment lost 0 bases and the J segment 2 bases; nucleotides outside the gene matches: 20. CDR3 length: 21 residues. The CDR3 region is CASSLGLTRRDRGFWPYEQYF. The CDR3 nucleotides read TGCGCCAGCAGCTTGGGTCTCACCCGCCGGGACAGGGGCTTTTGGCCCTACGAGCAGTACTTC.

A word on this clonotype: It may be a read error: a sequence one base away is much more abundant. The chain links TRBV20-1 to TRBJ1-2, with D possibly matching TRBD1 (6 bases). Germline V gene data show CDR1 as DFQATT and CDR2 as SNEGSKA (reference sequence). The CDR3 has 15 amino acids. CDR3 nucleotides: TGCAGTGCTAGCTCGGACAGCCTCCCCCACTATGGCTGCACCTTC. Residues: CSASSDSLPHYGCTF.

This clonotype was seen ten or more times. The chain carries TRBV6-5 and TRBJ2-3; D might be TRBD1 (6 bases). The CDR3 runs 18 residues. In germline, CDR1 is MNHEY, CDR2 SVGAGI. The V gene lost 2 bases and the J gene lost 0 bases, with 18 bases spanning the gap. This chain's CDR3 is CASSYTGTRVGSTDTQYF. The CDR3 nucleotides are TGTGCCAGCAGTTACACTGGGACAAGAGTAGGTAGCACAGATACGCAGTATTTT.

A note on this clonotype: A much bigger clone sits one base away, suggesting this may be a read error. The rearrangement links TRBV20-1 to TRBJ1-2; D is undetermined. This CDR3 has 12 residues. Trimming left V 8 bases short and J 8 bases short, with 18 bases between. The germline CDR1 and CDR2 sequences are DFQATT and SNEGSKA (reference sequence). CDR3 sequence (DNA): TGCAGTACTGGCCCCGTCGAGCGGGGCTACACCTTC. Its translation: CSTGPVERGYTF.

This clonotype was counted many times. The V and J genes are TRBV27 and TRBJ2-1; no clear D. The V end lost 3 bases, the J end lost 7 bases, and 13 bases lay between the germline ends. The CDR3 has 14 amino acids. Germline loops: CDR1 MNHEY, CDR2 SMNVEV (reference sequence). The CDR3, as DNA: TGTGCCAGCAGTTTTGACTTATCTGGGAATGAGCAGTTCTTC. Translating it yields CASSFDLSGNEQFF.

The CDR3, as DNA: TGTGCCAGCAGCCCAAGGACACCTTCGGATTCACCCCTCCACTTT. This gives the protein CASSPRTPSDSPLHF. This chain links TRBV11-1 with TRBJ1-6, with D possibly TRBD1 on 5 matching bases. The ends were cut back, 5 bases at V and 8 bases at J, with 16 bases in the middle. CDR3 size: 15 residues. Germline V gene data show CDR1 as SGHAT and CDR2 as FQDESV (reference sequence).

This chain uses TRBV5-5 with TRBJ2-3; 8 bases fit TRBD2. V lost 4 bases to trimming and J lost 1 base; unmatched junction nucleotides: 5. CDR1 and CDR2 (germline): SGHKS, YYEKEE (reference sequence). This CDR3 has 15 residues. This CDR3 is CASSKTGGRTDTQYF. CDR3 DNA sequence: TGTGCCAGCAGCAAGACGGGGGGGCGCACAGATACGCAGTATTTT. Drawing the rest from reference TRBV5-5 and TRBJ2-3, the complete variable domain is DAGVTQSPTHLIKTRGQQVTLRCSPISGHKSVSWYQQVLGQGPQFIFQYYEKEERGRGNFPDRFSARQFPNYSSELNVNALLLGDSALYLCASSKTGGRTDTQYFGPGTRLTVL.

This clonotype has just one count. V usage is TRBV5-1 and J usage is TRBJ1-1; D might be TRBD1 (5 bases). The CDR3 is 13 residues long. Germline V gives CDR1 SGHRS, CDR2 YFSETQ. V lost 6 bases and J lost 6, with 15 bases in between. CDR3 amino acids: CASTGPGFAEAFF. CDR3 DNA: TGCGCCAGCACCGGTCCAGGGTTCGCTGAAGCTTTCTTT.